The T cell receptor (beta chain) under discussion was sequenced for a study of kidney transplant recipient with SARS-CoV-2 infection. This clonotype was seen at least ten times. TCRdb ran MiXCR on the reads and lists one entry per CDR3 protein. Here the sample spans fewer than 250,000 distinct CDR3 sequences, more than 25% being singletons. V shed 2 bases and J shed 0 bases, with 12 bases lying between them. From germline, CDR1 is SGHNT and CDR2 YYREEE (reference sequence). The CDR3 extends over 16 amino acids. This TCR was sampled from a male patient in his thirties who had COVID-19 and was a kidney transplant recipient. Some T cells may be graft donor cells. The chain recombines TRBV5-4 with TRBJ2-4; possibly TRBD2 for D (6 bases). The sequencing used a blood sample, collected at baseline and between days 110 and 120 from a kidney transplant recipient. The CDR3 coding sequence is TGTGCCAGCAGCTTAACCTCGGGGGTAGCCAAAAACATTCAGTACTTC. Translated, it gives CASSLTSGVAKNIQYF.